A selection of T cell receptor beta chains follows, all from one sample in a study of T-cell reconstitution after alpha-beta-depleted transplantation in children. Via MiXCR, TCRdb re-called the PCR reads, giving one row per CDR3 protein. The profile covers roughly 50,000 distinct CDR3 sequences, with 35% to 55% appearing a single time and around 98% taken by the ten largest. The sample in question was PBMCs, mostly from graft donor cells, obtained 360 days after TCRalphabeta/CD19-depleted stem cell transplant. These receptor sequences come from a male patient younger than 18 who had a stem cell transplant for acute lymphoblastic leukemia, so the T cells may come from the graft donor. The CDR3 runs from the conserved cysteine through the conserved F or W.

length: 17; V: TRBV7-8; J: TRBJ2-5; CDR3: CASSLPTSGRVSETQYF
length: 13; V: TRBV28; J: TRBJ1-5; CDR3: CASNPGGDQPQHF
length: 11; V: TRBV29-1; J: TRBJ2-5; CDR3: CSVVGEETQYF
length: 15; V: TRBV4-2; J: TRBJ1-2; CDR3: CASSQEWGGFYGYTF
length: 16; V: TRBV28; J: TRBJ2-7; CDR3: CASSFLGQGLSYEQYF
length: 14; V: TRBV9; J: TRBJ2-7; CDR3: CASSASGRAYEQYF
length: 15; V: TRBV5-1; J: TRBJ2-5; CDR3: CASSLSGGAAETQYF
length: 13; V: TRBV9; J: TRBJ2-1; CDR3: CASSVEFAGEQFF
length: 11; V: TRBV29-1; J: TRBJ2-1; CDR3: CSVDDRVEQFF
length: 20; V: TRBV12-3/TRBV12-4; J: TRBJ2-1; CDR3: CASSLQRGLAGRFSYNEQFF
length: 15; V: TRBV5-1; J: TRBJ2-2; CDR3: CASSFPGLGTGELFF
length: 15; V: TRBV5-1; J: TRBJ2-5; CDR3: CASSLETGHQETQYF
length: 15; V: TRBV12-3/TRBV12-4; J: TRBJ2-3; CDR3: CASSLVTSGTDTQYF
length: 15; V: TRBV15; J: TRBJ2-7; CDR3: CATSRDGREDYEQYF
length: 13; V: TRBV7-8; J: TRBJ2-5; CDR3: CASSLDRVETQYF
length: 15; V: TRBV27; J: TRBJ2-7; CDR3: CASSHPRQGAHEQYF
length: 15; V: TRBV7-9; J: TRBJ2-7; CDR3: CASSFPLGQTYEQYF
length: 14; V: TRBV6-5; J: TRBJ2-2; CDR3: CASSYEGGVGELFF
length: 15; V: TRBV5-4; J: TRBJ1-1; CDR3: CASSWETGWDTEAFF
length: 16; V: TRBV18; J: TRBJ2-3; CDR3: CASSPPRLAGSDTQYF
length: 13; V: TRBV7-2; J: TRBJ1-2; CDR3: CASSREGRYGYTF
length: 13; V: TRBV29-1; J: TRBJ1-1; CDR3: CSAPAWGQTEAFF
length: 15; V: TRBV12-3/TRBV12-4; J: TRBJ2-5; CDR3: CASSSRPGPEATQYF
length: 12; V: TRBV7-9; J: TRBJ2-1; CDR3: CASSPEANEQFF
length: 12; V: TRBV2; J: TRBJ2-3; CDR3: CASSGLGDTQYF
length: 11; V: TRBV29-1; J: TRBJ2-7; CDR3: CSVLYRYEQYF
length: 13; V: TRBV14; J: TRBJ2-7; CDR3: CASSQDPDLEQYF
length: 14; V: TRBV12-3/TRBV12-4; J: TRBJ2-3; CDR3: CASSGTGSSDTQYF
length: 19; V: TRBV7-8; J: TRBJ2-3; CDR3: CASSPSSLRGMWVTDTQYF
length: 18; V: TRBV13; J: TRBJ2-3; CDR3: CASSLGPGREVRTDTQYF
length: 15; V: TRBV5-1; J: TRBJ2-1; CDR3: CASSLEGRTPNEQFF
length: 16; V: TRBV5-1; J: TRBJ2-5; CDR3: CASSLAASGRGETQYF
length: 17; V: TRBV28; J: TRBJ2-7; CDR3: CASSFQTSGRPTYEQYF
length: 14; V: TRBV7-9; J: TRBJ2-3; CDR3: CASSLVDGKGTQYF
length: 15; V: TRBV6-5; J: TRBJ1-2; CDR3: CASSSPDRLNYGYTF
length: 15; V: TRBV28; J: TRBJ2-7; CDR3: CASSSLTSRNYEQYF
length: 14; V: TRBV29-1; J: TRBJ1-1; CDR3: CSVGSGNTDTEAFF
length: 16; V: TRBV24-1; J: TRBJ2-2; CDR3: CATSDPTGLRTGELFF
length: 16; V: TRBV20-1; J: TRBJ1-5; CDR3: CSARDHGGPNTQPQHF
length: 12; V: TRBV20-1; J: TRBJ2-1; CDR3: CSPSGLYNEQFF
length: 12; V: TRBV12-3/TRBV12-4; J: TRBJ2-1; CDR3: CASFPGSGEQFF
length: 15; V: TRBV27; J: TRBJ2-5; CDR3: CASCRGGAGMETQYF
length: 14; V: TRBV24-1; J: TRBJ2-1; CDR3: CATSDLSLGEWQFF
length: 11; V: TRBV29-1; J: TRBJ2-5; CDR3: CSVEDPGGLNF
length: 15; V: TRBV12-3/TRBV12-4; J: TRBJ2-6; CDR3: CASGGGISGANVLTF
length: 14; V: TRBV12-5; J: TRBJ1-1; CDR3: CASGFGPFGTEAFF
length: 13; V: TRBV7-9; J: TRBJ2-7; CDR3: CASSLDGGYEQYF
length: 12; V: TRBV7-7; J: TRBJ2-7; CDR3: CASSPTGYEQYF
length: 13; V: TRBV29-1; J: TRBJ2-7; CDR3: CSVVRGNGYEQYF
length: 15; V: TRBV7-9; J: TRBJ2-7; CDR3: CASSPTGTRTYEQYF
length: 14; V: TRBV7-9; J: TRBJ1-5; CDR3: CASSLTDSNQPQHF
length: 13; V: TRBV3-1; J: TRBJ2-7; CDR3: CASSHAGTYEQYF
length: 15; V: TRBV2; J: TRBJ2-1; CDR3: CASPLGTSGVNEQFF